This TCR beta chain stems from a study of neurological immune-mediated disorders. This clonotype showed up many times. The CDR3 loop spans 13 amino acids. Trimming cost V 2 bases and J 1 base, with 7 bases left between them. Germline values: CDR1 DFQATT, CDR2 SNEGSKA (reference sequence). Synthesis of cDNA used 5'RACE (with 10-nucleotide random UMIs). TCRdb ran MiXCR on the 5' RACE reads and lists one entry per CDR3 protein. There are approximately 70,000 distinct CDR3 sequences in the sample; roughly 4.5% occur only once, and 2% to 2.5% lies in the top ten. The rearrangement joins TRBV20-1 to TRBJ2-3; D is tentatively TRBD1 or TRBD2 (6 bases each). This clonotype originated in a woman in her seventies with multiple sclerosis. Sequencing was performed on PBMCs. The CDR3 reads CSARRGGTDTQYF. The CDR3 DNA is TGCAGTGCTAGAAGGGGGGGCACAGATACGCAGTATTTT.